This T cell receptor (beta chain) is from a study of regulatory T cells in long-lasting Graves disease. Turning to the study itself: Under 3 months of antithyroid drugs had been taken by newly diagnosed Graves' patients.

Time point denoted: newly diagnosed GD, antithyroid drugs for less than 3 months. RNA extracted from PBMCs served as the sequencing template. Germline lookup yields CDR1 MDHEN and CDR2 SYDVKM. The V segment lost 4 bases and the J segment 3 bases; nucleotides outside the gene matches: 8. The length of the CDR3 is 16 residues. This clonotype appeared once. iRepertoire HTBI primers and Arm-PCR of CDR3 regions built TCR beta libraries. TCRdb analysed the multiplex PCR reads with MiXCR anew, one entry per CDR3 protein. The sample contains a few hundred thousand distinct CDR3 sequences, approximately 20% of which appear only once. The same data also contributed to another study, on T cells in Graves' hyperthyroidism and ophthalmopathy.

The sample in question was peripheral blood mononuclear cells (PBMCs), obtained at new diagnosis, from a patient treated with antithyroid drugs. The chain recombines TRBV28 with TRBJ1-5, with 8 bases identical to TRBD1. This TCR was sampled from a woman in her 30s with Graves disease. In DNA, the CDR3 is TGTGCCAGCAGTTCAGGGGGCGCGAGTGACAATCAGCCCCAGCATTTT. Amino acids: CASSSGGASDNQPQHF.